Following are 11 T cell receptor beta chains from one sample sequenced in a study of cytomegalovirus exposure and HLA in healthy donors. A multiplex PCR was run with 60 Vbeta primers and 13 Jbeta primers. Only in-frame clones appear in the TCRdb table, and some are missing; sequencing was by immunoSEQ multiplex PCR. The repertoire holds 150,000 to 200,000 clones, with 77% as singletons. The specimen sequenced was PBMCs. The receptors stem from a female donor in good health and CMV-seronegative.

In this sample, this clone turned up a few times. The rearrangement joins TRBV10-2 to TRBJ1-1; no definite D call. This CDR3 comprises 14 residues. Trimming shortened V by 4 bases and J by 2 bases, and 11 bases separated the two germline ends. CDR1 is WSHSY and CDR2 is SAAADI in the germline V gene. The CDR3 DNA follows: TGCGCCAGCAGTGGGAACAGCCTTAACACTGAAGCTTTCTTT. Residues: CASSGNSLNTEAFF.

The chain has TRBV13 and TRBJ1-5, with D uncertain. From germline, CDR1 is PRHDT and CDR2 FYEKMQ (reference sequence). Between the trimmed V and J ends, which lost 5 bases and 3 bases, there was a span of 5 bases. The CDR3 sequence is 12 residues long. The CDR3 DNA reads TGTGCCAGCAGCATATACAATCAGCCCCAGCATTTT. It encodes CASSIYNQPQHF. Full variable domain (missing parts from reference TRBV13 and TRBJ1-5): AAGVIQSPRHLIKEKRETATLKCYPIPRHDTVYWYQQGPGQDPQFLISFYEKMQSDKGSIPDRFSAQQFSDYHSELNMSSLELGDSALYFCASSIYNQPQHFGDGTRLSIL.

V gene TRBV5-1 combines with J gene TRBJ2-3, with D possibly matching TRBD1 (8 bases). With 4 bases removed from V and 0 bases from J, the gap between germline ends came to 27 bases. Germline V CDR1 and CDR2: SGHRS, YFSETQ. The CDR3 extends over 20 amino acids. The CDR3 DNA is TGCGCCAGCAGCCCCGCCTCAGGGACAGGATCAGCGGGGAGCACAGATACGCAGTATTTT. Its translation is CASSPASGTGSAGSTDTQYF.

This chain links TRBV28 with TRBJ1-2; a possible D gene is TRBD1 (5 bases). Trimming removed 3 bases at V and 7 bases at J, with 12 bases between. Germline CDR1 and CDR2: MDHEN and SYDVKM. The CDR3 length is 13 residues. The DNA of the CDR3 is TGTGCCAGCAGTTTCCGGATCGGGGGTGGCTACACCTTC. Translation: CASSFRIGGGYTF.

This clone was detected a few times. The J gene is TRBJ1-5, the V gene TRBV2, with 10 bases identical to TRBD1. Germline loops: CDR1 SNHLY, CDR2 FYNNEI. This CDR3 region has 14 residues. Trimming cost V 6 bases and J 6 bases; bases outside gene matches: 5. As DNA, the CDR3 is TGTGCCAGCAGCGACGGGACAGGGGTTCAGCCCCAGCATTTT. Translated: CASSDGTGVQPQHF.

The chain recombines TRBV9 with TRBJ1-1; possibly TRBD1 for D (5 bases). Germline V CDR1 and CDR2: SGDLS, YYNGEE. The CDR3 is 15 amino acids. The V and J ends lost 3 bases and 1 base respectively, with 13 bases between them. The DNA for the CDR3 is TGTGCCAGCAGCGACTGGGGGGGAGGGAACACTGAAGCTTTCTTT. This sequence encodes CASSDWGGGNTEAFF.

The chain combines TRBV7-6 with TRBJ2-1; D is perhaps TRBD2 (7 bases). V shed 3 bases and J shed 8 bases, with 17 bases lying between them. The germline V gene has CDR1 SGHVS and CDR2 FNYEAQ. The CDR3 has 15 residues. DNA for the CDR3: TGTGCCAGCAGCTTGTTGGGGGGGGCCCTCGATGAGCAGTTCTTC. Protein: CASSLLGGALDEQFF. Full variable domain (missing parts from reference TRBV7-6 and TRBJ2-1): GAGVSQSPRYKVTKRGQDVALRCDPISGHVSLYWYRQALGQGPEFLTYFNYEAQQDKSGLPNDRFSAERPEGSISTLTIQRTEQRDSAMYRCASSLLGGALDEQFFGPGTRLTVL.

The table lists this clone with a few counts. The chain employs TRBV6-6 and TRBJ1-1; the D gene is possibly TRBD1 (5 bases). Trimming pared 4 bases from V and 0 bases from J, leaving 9 bases between. Germline loops: CDR1 MNHNY, CDR2 SVGAGI (reference sequence). The CDR3 consists of 14 residues. The CDR3 sequence: CASSWGEMNTEAFF. CDR3 bases: TGTGCCAGCAGTTGGGGGGAGATGAACACTGAAGCTTTCTTT.

The table lists this clone with a few counts. The rearrangement uses TRBV7-9 and TRBJ1-2, with 9 bases lining up with TRBD1. Germline V gene data show CDR1 as SEHNR and CDR2 as FQNEAQ (reference sequence). The J segment lost 6 bases and the V segment lost 4 bases, leaving 9 bases of the junction unmatched. This CDR3 spans 15 amino acids. This chain's CDR3 is CASSSPQGARDGYTF. The CDR3 DNA reads TGTGCCAGCAGCTCCCCACAGGGGGCGAGGGATGGCTACACCTTC.

The J gene is TRBJ2-3, the V gene TRBV19; 11 bases map to TRBD2. Germline V gives CDR1 LNHDA, CDR2 SQIVND (reference sequence). J was trimmed by 5 bases and V by 2 bases; bases with no gene match: 9. The CDR3 spans 17 residues. The CDR3 is CASSISLRTSGLDTQYF. The CDR3 bases are TGTGCCAGTAGTATATCACTTCGGACTAGCGGGCTAGATACGCAGTATTTT.

The V call is TRBV7-8, the J call TRBJ1-2, with 12 bases aligning to TRBD1. The CDR3 sequence is 16 residues long. CDR1 is SGHVS, CDR2 FQNEAQ, per germline. V shed 6 bases and J 6 bases; nucleotides not matched to a gene: 11. CDR3 loop: CASRPPSGTGGDGYTF. As DNA, the CDR3 is TGTGCCAGCAGACCACCCTCCGGGACAGGGGGCGATGGCTACACCTTC. The whole variable domain, filled in from reference TRBV7-8 and TRBJ1-2, reads GAGVSQSPRYKVAKRGQDVALRCDPISGHVSLFWYQQALGQGPEFLTYFQNEAQLDKSGLPSDRFFAERPEGSVSTLKIQRTQQEDSAVYLCASRPPSGTGGDGYTFGSGTRLTVV.